The 11 T cell receptor beta chains listed next were all sequenced from one sample in a study of T cell repertoires in ileal Crohn's disease. The sample's time point: inflamed ileum from the surgical specimen. Sequencing used immunoSEQ multiplex PCR; TCRdb keeps in-frame clones, though not all of them. The sample holds about 17,000 clones, about 70% seen once. The specimen sequenced was ileal tissue. The receptors were gathered from an adult with Crohn's disease.

V is TRBV2 and J is TRBJ2-2; the match to TRBD1 covers 9 bases. The CDR3 extends over 14 amino acids. With 7 bases clipped from V and 7 bases from J, the junction kept 7 bases outside the gene matches. The germline CDR1 and CDR2 sequences are SNHLY and FYNNEI. The CDR3 nucleotides read TGTGCCAGCAACGGACAGGGGACGGGCGGGGAGCTGTTTTTT. Translation gives CASNGQGTGGELFF.

This clone has just one count. This chain joins TRBV7-6 and TRBJ2-1; D is possibly TRBD2 (7 bases). The germline CDR1 and CDR2 sequences are SGHVS and FNYEAQ. The V end was cut by 5 bases, the J end by 0 bases, with 17 bases between. The CDR3 has 17 residues. For the CDR3, the DNA is TGTGCCAGCAGCCCTAGGGGGGGGCCCAGCTCCTACAATGAGCAGTTCTTC. Its protein is CASSPRGGPSSYNEQFF.

The chain has TRBV2 and TRBJ2-3; 7 bases line up with TRBD2. The trim removed 8 bases at V and 7 bases at J, leaving 6 bases unmatched. Per the germline V gene, CDR1 is SNHLY and CDR2 is FYNNEI. This CDR3 is built from 12 residues. The CDR3 loop reads CASGGGAHTQYF. The DNA of the CDR3 is TGTGCCAGCGGGGGGGGAGCACATACGCAGTATTTT.

DNA for the CDR3: TGCGCCAGCAGTTGGGGGGACAGGACAGCCTACGAGCAGTACTTC. Its translation is CASSWGDRTAYEQYF. This chain connects TRBV5-1 to TRBJ2-7, with 8 bases fitting TRBD1. After removal of 5 bases from V and 2 bases from J, the junction contained 9 bases not matched to a gene. The CDR3 runs 15 residues. Germline CDR1 is SGHRS and CDR2 is YFSETQ.

The chain joins TRBV10-3 to TRBJ1-2, with no clear D. Germline V lookup: CDR1 ENHRY, CDR2 SYGVKD. The CDR3 covers 13 residues. Trimming shortened V by 4 bases and J by 10 bases, and 16 bases separated the two germline ends. CDR3 sequence: CAISGYSARDYTF. CDR3 sequence (DNA): TGTGCCATCAGTGGGTACAGCGCTCGTGACTACACCTTC.

The chain recombines TRBV19 with TRBJ2-2; D unclear. CDR3 length equals 14 residues. Germline V lookup: CDR1 LNHDA, CDR2 SQIVND (reference sequence). V lost 6 bases, J lost 2 bases, and 10 bases lay in between. The CDR3 sequence is CASRTAHNTGELFF. CDR3 bases: TGTGCCAGTAGGACGGCCCATAACACCGGGGAGCTGTTTTTT. Full variable domain (outside the CDR3, taken from reference TRBV19 and TRBJ2-2): DGGITQSPKYLFRKEGQNVTLSCEQNLNHDAMYWYRQDPGQGLRLIYYSQIVNDFQKGDIAEGYSVSREKKESFPLTVTSAQKNPTAFYLCASRTAHNTGELFFGEGSRLTVL.

The rearrangement links TRBV25-1 to TRBJ2-5; perhaps TRBD1 as D (6 bases). CDR1 is MGHDK, CDR2 SYGVNS, per germline. V shed 4 bases and J shed 0 bases, with 9 bases lying between them. The CDR3 length is 14 residues. CDR3 sequence (DNA): TGTGCCAGCAGTGGCAGGGGAGACCAAGAGACCCAGTACTTC. This sequence encodes CASSGRGDQETQYF.

The chain uses TRBV25-1 and TRBJ1-4; D ambiguous. Per the germline V gene, CDR1 is MGHDK and CDR2 is SYGVNS. The CDR3 runs to 15 residues. Trimming removed 6 bases from V and 0 bases from J, with 11 bases in between. The DNA of the CDR3 is TGTGCCAGCAGGGGCCAAGGTTCAACTAATGAAAAACTGTTTTTT. Its translation: CASRGQGSTNEKLFF.

The chain couples TRBV19 to TRBJ1-5; D might be TRBD1 (5 bases). The CDR3 sequence is 17 residues long. The V end lost 7 bases, the J end lost 2 bases, and 21 bases lay between the germline ends. The V gene's germline CDR1 is LNHDA and CDR2 SQIVND (reference sequence). CDR3 loop: CASIRTGRGEGNQPQHF. DNA of the CDR3: TGTGCCAGTATCAGGACCGGGAGGGGAGAAGGCAATCAGCCCCAGCATTTT.

The V and J genes are TRBV2 and TRBJ2-5; D gene ambiguous. Germline V gives CDR1 SNHLY, CDR2 FYNNEI. Trimming shortened V by 4 bases and J by 3 bases, and 6 bases separated the two germline ends. The CDR3 consists of 12 residues. CDR3 loop: CASSAGKETQYF. CDR3 bases: TGTGCCAGCAGTGCCGGCAAAGAGACCCAGTACTTC.

The rearrangement links TRBV21-1 to TRBJ1-2; TRBD1 is taken as the D call from the table, unchecked against the DNA. TRBV21-1 is labeled a pseudogene. The CDR3 has 18 amino acids. The CDR3 nucleotides read TGTGCCAGCATCCCCCATCGGGCCCTGACAGGGGCCAGGTCGGGCTACACCTTC. It yields the protein CASIPHRALTGARSGYTF.